These 23 T cell receptor beta chains were sequenced from one sample in a study of blood T cell repertoires in COVID-19. Generated by immunoSEQ multiplex PCR, the TCRdb table keeps only in-frame clones and is missing some. In the table there are about 53,000 clones, around nine tenths of which are singletons. Sequencing input: peripheral blood. These TCRs come from a man over 45 with acute or convalescent COVID-19.

The chain employs TRBV9 and TRBJ2-7, with a possible D match to TRBD2 (5 bases). The CDR3 totals 14 residues. Trimming pared 0 bases from V and 1 base from J, leaving 8 bases between. The germline V gene encodes CDR1 SGDLS and CDR2 YYNGEE. CDR3 bases: TGTGCCAGCAGCGTAGGGGGAGAGTCCTACGAGCAGTACTTC. This encodes CASSVGGESYEQYF. Based on the CDR3 plus reference TRBV9 and TRBJ2-7, the full variable domain is DSGVTQTPKHLITATGQRVTLRCSPRSGDLSVYWYQQSLDQGLQFLIQYYNGEERAKGNILERFSAQQFPDLHSELNLSSLELGDSALYFCASSVGGESYEQYFGPGTRLTVT.

This clone was counted once. The J gene is TRBJ2-1, the V gene TRBV28, with D maybe TRBD1 (6 bases). CDR1 is MDHEN and CDR2 is SYDVKM in the germline V gene. Trimming stripped 5 bases from V and 0 bases from J, with 11 bases between. The CDR3 is 15 residues long. The CDR3 spells CASSQGQSSYNEQFF. CDR3 sequence (DNA): TGTGCCAGCAGTCAAGGACAGAGCTCCTACAATGAGCAGTTCTTC.

V is TRBV24-1 and J is TRBJ1-5; D unresolved. V was clipped by 6 bases and J by 7 bases, with 12 bases between them. This CDR3 contains 13 residues. The germline CDR1 and CDR2 sequences are KGHDR and SFDVKD. The CDR3 here is CATSLGERQPQHF. Written as DNA, the CDR3 is TGTGCCACCAGTCTTGGGGAGAGACAGCCCCAGCATTTT.

This clone was found once. The chain's CDR3 is CASSVGRRDEQFF. Written as DNA, the CDR3 is TGTGCCAGCAGCGTAGGACGGCGGGATGAGCAGTTCTTC. The genes are TRBV9 and TRBJ2-1, with a weak D call TRBD2 (5 bases). Germline V gives CDR1 SGDLS, CDR2 YYNGEE. The CDR3 contains 13 residues. Trimming took off 0 bases at V and 8 bases at J, with 9 bases between the two ends.

The V gene is TRBV6-6, the J gene TRBJ1-4; no clear D. Trimming left V 0 bases short and J 6 bases short, with 8 bases between. In germline, CDR1 is MNHNY, CDR2 SVGAGI (reference sequence). The CDR3 totals 14 residues. DNA of the CDR3: TGTGCCAGCAGTTACTCGAGTTCCGATGAAAAACTGTTTTTT. The encoded protein is CASSYSSSDEKLFF.

This chain connects TRBV10-1 to TRBJ1-1, with TRBD1 identical over 8 bases. The CDR3 consists of 14 residues. Germline V gives CDR1 WNHNN, CDR2 SYGVQD (reference sequence). The junction had 4 bases not matched to a gene; V was cut back by 4 bases and J by 3 bases. The CDR3 protein is CASSGTGPDTEAFF. CDR3 nucleotides: TGCGCCAGCAGTGGGACAGGGCCGGACACTGAAGCTTTCTTT.

The chain carries TRBV20-1 and TRBJ2-7, with 7 bases matching TRBD1. There are 11 residues in the CDR3. With V trimmed by 3 bases and J by 4 bases, 0 bases remained unmatched. CDR1 and CDR2 from the germline V gene are DFQATT and SNEGSKA (reference sequence). The CDR3 protein is CSARTGYEQYF. The CDR3 DNA sequence: TGCAGTGCTAGGACAGGGTACGAGCAGTACTTC.

The chain links TRBV11-3 to TRBJ2-1; 7 bases match TRBD2. The CDR3 extends over 15 amino acids. Per the germline V gene, CDR1 is SGHNT and CDR2 is YENEEA. V lost 3 bases and J lost 2; bases outside the gene matches: 4. The CDR3 sequence: CASSFRGDPYNEQFF. CDR3 coding DNA: TGTGCCAGCAGCTTTCGGGGGGACCCCTACAATGAGCAGTTCTTC.

This chain links TRBV5-1 with TRBJ2-3; D might be TRBD2 (5 bases). The CDR3 contains 14 residues. Germline V gives CDR1 SGHRS, CDR2 YFSETQ. The V gene lost 0 bases and the J gene lost 0 bases, with 5 bases spanning the gap. The CDR3 bases are TGCGCCAGCAGCTTGGGGGAGAGCACAGATACGCAGTATTTT. Protein product: CASSLGESTDTQYF.

The gene calls are TRBV27 and TRBJ2-1; TRBD2 matches at 7 bases. Germline lookup yields CDR1 MNHEY and CDR2 SMNVEV (reference sequence). The CDR3 totals 16 residues. Trimming at V came to 6 bases and at J to 2 bases, leaving 10 bases not matched to a gene. The CDR3 nucleotides read TGTGCCAGCAGGCCAGCGGGGACGGGGGCCTACAATGAGCAGTTCTTC. Its translation is CASRPAGTGAYNEQFF.

The rearrangement joins TRBV29-1 to TRBJ1-1; 7 bases fit TRBD1. CDR3 size: 13 residues. The V gene end was trimmed by 3 bases and the J gene end by 4 bases; junction bases not matched to a gene: 5. CDR1 is SQVTM and CDR2 is ANQGSEA in the germline V gene. The CDR3 DNA is TGCAGCGTTGAGGGACAGCTTTCCACTGAAGCTTTCTTT. Residues: CSVEGQLSTEAFF.

The CDR3 is CASSLSGSRMNTEAFF. CDR3 in DNA: TGTGCCAGCAGCTTGTCGGGTTCTCGTATGAACACTGAAGCTTTCTTT. V gene TRBV11-3 combines with J gene TRBJ1-1; D remains ambiguous. The V gene's germline CDR1 is SGHNT and CDR2 YENEEA. Trimming cost V 3 bases and J 0 bases, with 14 bases left between them. The CDR3 consists of 16 residues.

The rearrangement links TRBV7-9 to TRBJ1-2, with TRBD1 matching over 7 bases. This CDR3 has 16 residues. Germline V gives CDR1 SEHNR, CDR2 FQNEAQ (reference sequence). Unmatched junction bases numbered 13, after V lost 1 base and J lost 8 bases. In DNA, the CDR3 is TGTGCCAGCAGCTTAGGAGAGCCCAGGGGGTTTTGGGGCTACACCTTC. Protein product: CASSLGEPRGFWGYTF. Full variable domain (rest looked up from reference TRBV7-9 and TRBJ1-2): DTGVSQNPRHKITKRGQNVTFRCDPISEHNRLYWYRQTLGQGPEFLTYFQNEAQLEKSRLLSDRFSAERPKGSFSTLEIQRTEQGDSAMYLCASSLGEPRGFWGYTFGSGTRLTVV.

The chain is built from TRBV30 and TRBJ1-5; 7 bases agree with TRBD1. There are 14 residues in the CDR3. Germline CDR1 reads GTSNPN; CDR2 reads SVGIG (reference sequence). Trimming took 2 bases from V and 6 from J; bases not matched to a gene: 7. For the CDR3, the DNA is TGTGCCTGGAGTTCTCAGACAGGGCCTCAGCCCCAGCATTTT. Amino acid sequence: CAWSSQTGPQPQHF.

About this clone itself: Other DNA sequences in the same sample also yield this CDR3. The chain recombines TRBV11-2 with TRBJ1-1; maybe TRBD1 (5 bases). The CDR3 consists of 13 residues. V was trimmed by 1 base and J by 5 bases, leaving 8 bases between them. Germline CDR1 reads SGHAT; CDR2 reads FQNNGV. The CDR3 DNA follows: TGTGCCAGCAGCTTAGCCGGGGGGACTGAAGCTTTCTTT. Protein sequence: CASSLAGGTEAFF.

This clone was counted a single time. The chain employs TRBV11-3 and TRBJ1-4; 8 bases line up with TRBD1. The CDR3 has 14 residues. From germline, CDR1 is SGHNT and CDR2 YENEEA. Germline trimming cut 5 bases from V and 7 bases from J; bases unmatched to any gene: 6. This chain's CDR3 is CASSPRQGSEKLFF. The DNA of the CDR3 is TGTGCCAGCAGCCCCAGACAGGGGAGTGAAAAACTGTTTTTT.

V is TRBV24-1 and J is TRBJ2-1, with D perhaps TRBD2 (6 bases). Germline-derived CDR1 and CDR2 are KGHDR and SFDVKD. The CDR3 has 14 residues. Trimming left V 5 bases short and J 0 bases short, with 7 bases between. CDR3 DNA sequence: TGTGCCACCAGTGGGCGGGACTCCTACAATGAGCAGTTCTTC. Its protein product is CATSGRDSYNEQFF.

The CDR3 here is CASSLAASGRETQYF. CDR3 DNA: TGTGCCAGCAGCTTAGCGGCTAGCGGGAGAGAGACCCAGTACTTC. V usage is TRBV11-2 and J usage is TRBJ2-5; 10 bases match TRBD2. The junction had 3 bases not matched to a gene; V was cut back by 1 base and J by 4 bases. The length of the CDR3 is 15 residues. Germline CDR1 reads SGHAT; CDR2 reads FQNNGV.

The V and J genes are TRBV3-1 (or the pseudogene TRBV3-2) and TRBJ2-7, with D maybe TRBD1 (6 bases). The V and J ends lost 4 bases and 4 bases respectively, with 14 bases between them. CDR1 is LGHDT, CDR2 YNNKEL, per germline (reference sequence). The CDR3 runs to 14 residues. This CDR3 reads CASSLKTGTYEQYF. CDR3 nucleotide sequence: TGTGCCAGCAGCCTAAAGACAGGCACGTACGAGCAGTACTTC.

This chain connects TRBV19 to TRBJ1-2; D gene ambiguous. The CDR3 totals 16 residues. The V and J ends lost 6 bases and 4 bases respectively, with 21 bases between them. From germline, CDR1 is LNHDA and CDR2 SQIVND (reference sequence). CDR3 in amino acids: CASSSLGGLFIYGYTF. DNA of the CDR3: TGTGCCAGTAGCTCTTTGGGAGGGCTTTTTATCTATGGCTACACCTTC. The entire variable domain, with the rest obtained from reference TRBV19 and TRBJ1-2, is as follows: DGGITQSPKYLFRKEGQNVTLSCEQNLNHDAMYWYRQDPGQGLRLIYYSQIVNDFQKGDIAEGYSVSREKKESFPLTVTSAQKNPTAFYLCASSSLGGLFIYGYTFGSGTRLTVV.

V is TRBV18 and J is TRBJ1-1; a possible D gene is TRBD1 (6 bases). V was pared by 8 bases and J by 2 bases, with 18 bases between. Germline-derived CDR1 and CDR2 are KGHSH and LQKENI. There are 15 residues in the CDR3. The CDR3 bases are TGTGCCAGCGTACCAGCCGGGACACTAAACACTGAAGCTTTCTTT. This gives the protein CASVPAGTLNTEAFF.

This clone was seen once. The chain recombines TRBV11-2 with TRBJ2-1; 13 nucleotides line up with TRBD2. Unmatched junction bases numbered 12, after V lost 5 bases and J lost 5 bases. The CDR3 is made up of 18 amino acids. Germline CDR1 SGHAT, CDR2 FQNNGV. The CDR3: CASSNGLAGAPGNNEQFF. DNA for the CDR3: TGTGCCAGCAGCAACGGACTAGCGGGGGCCCCAGGTAACAATGAGCAGTTCTTC.

This clone came up once. The genes are TRBV21-1 and TRBJ2-5; the DNA was not compared with TRBD2, the D call given in the table. TRBV21-1 is a listed pseudogene. This CDR3 is built from 17 residues. DNA for the CDR3: TGTGCCAGCAGCAGAGGGGGACTAGCGGGGGTCCAGGAGACCCAGTACTTC. Translating gives CASSRGGLAGVQETQYF.